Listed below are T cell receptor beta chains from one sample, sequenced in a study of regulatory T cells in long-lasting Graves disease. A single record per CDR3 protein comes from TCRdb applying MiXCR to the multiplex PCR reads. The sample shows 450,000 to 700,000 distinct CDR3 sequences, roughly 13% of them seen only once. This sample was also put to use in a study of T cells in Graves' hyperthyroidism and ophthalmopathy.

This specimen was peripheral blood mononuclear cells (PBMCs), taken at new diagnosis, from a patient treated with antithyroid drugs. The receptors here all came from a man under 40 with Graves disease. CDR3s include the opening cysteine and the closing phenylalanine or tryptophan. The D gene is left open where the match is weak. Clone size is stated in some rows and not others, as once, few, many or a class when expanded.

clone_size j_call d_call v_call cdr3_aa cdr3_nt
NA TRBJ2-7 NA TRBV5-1 CASSLAAGVCEQYF TGCGCCAGCAGCTTGGCCGCAGGGGTCTGCGAGCAGTACTTC
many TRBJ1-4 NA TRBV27 CASSSGIQKLFF TGTGCCAGCAGTTCGGGTATACAAAAACTGTTTTTT
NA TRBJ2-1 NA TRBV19 CASSINYNEQFF TGTGCCAGTAGTATAAATTACAATGAGCAGTTCTTC
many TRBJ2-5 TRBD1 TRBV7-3 CASSLTRDRGQETQYF TGTGCCAGCAGCTTGACCCGGGACAGGGGACAAGAGACCCAGTACTTC
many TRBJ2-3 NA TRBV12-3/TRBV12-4 CASSSLGTDTQYF TGTGCCAGCAGCTCCTTAGGCACAGATACGCAGTATTTT
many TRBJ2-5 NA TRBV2 CASIAGPETQYF TGTGCCAGCATTGCGGGTCCGGAGACCCAGTACTTC
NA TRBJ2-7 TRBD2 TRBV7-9 CASSLMARGLAGPYEQYF TGTGCCAGCAGCTTAATGGCGAGGGGACTAGCGGGCCCGTACGAGCAGTACTTC
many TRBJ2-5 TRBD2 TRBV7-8 CASIRLAGYQETQYF TGTGCCAGCATACGGCTAGCGGGTTACCAAGAGACCCAGTACTTC
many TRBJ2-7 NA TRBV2 CASSEGGDYEQYF TGTGCCAGCAGTGAAGGGGGCGACTACGAGCAGTACTTC
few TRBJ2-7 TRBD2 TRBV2 CASSAGTTFYEQYF TGTGCCAGCAGTGCCGGGACTACATTCTACGAGCAGTACTTC
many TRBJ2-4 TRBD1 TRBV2 CASRHRGTLAKNIQYF TGTGCCAGCAGACACAGGGGGACGCTAGCCAAAAACATTCAGTACTTC
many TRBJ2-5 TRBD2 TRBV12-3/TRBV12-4 CASSSPGGKETQYF TGTGCCAGCAGTTCCCCGGGGGGGAAAGAGACCCAGTACTTC
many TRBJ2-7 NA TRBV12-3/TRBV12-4 CASGLDEIYEQYF TGTGCCAGCGGACTGGACGAAATCTACGAGCAGTACTTC
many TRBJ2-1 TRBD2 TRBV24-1 CATMGWLAGDNEQFF TGTGCCACCATGGGTTGGCTAGCGGGGGACAATGAGCAGTTCTTC
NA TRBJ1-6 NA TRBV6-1 CASSQQGSPSSPLHF TGTGCCAGCAGTCAACAGGGTAGTCCGAGTTCACCCCTCCACTTT
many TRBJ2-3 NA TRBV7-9 CANEGTDTQYF TGTGCCAACGAGGGGACAGATACGCAGTATTTT
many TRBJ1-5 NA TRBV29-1 CSVEDGNNQPQHF TGCAGCGTTGAAGACGGTAACAATCAGCCCCAGCATTTT
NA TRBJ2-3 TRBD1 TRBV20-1 CSAFQGADTQYF TGCAGTGCTTTCCAGGGGGCGGATACGCAGTATTTT
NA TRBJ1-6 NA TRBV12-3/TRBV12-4 CASSLGGANSPLHF TGTGCCAGCAGTTTGGGGGGGGCGAATTCACCCCTCCACTTT
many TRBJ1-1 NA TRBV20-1 CSGGSWGYTEAFF TGCAGTGGGGGGTCCTGGGGGTACACTGAAGCTTTCTTT
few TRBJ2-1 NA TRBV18 CASSPRTGRNEQFF TGTGCCAGCTCACCACGGACGGGCCGGAATGAGCAGTTCTTC
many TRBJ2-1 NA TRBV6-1 CASSPGLTNEQFF TGTGCCAGCAGTCCGGGACTCACCAATGAGCAGTTCTTC
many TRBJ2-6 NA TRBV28 CASTTQGSPGGANVLTF TGTGCCAGCACAACCCAGGGTTCCCCAGGGGGGGCCAACGTCCTGACTTTC
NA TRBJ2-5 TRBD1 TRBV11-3 CASSPTGSGETQYF TGTGCCAGCAGCCCGACAGGGTCGGGGGAGACCCAGTACTTC
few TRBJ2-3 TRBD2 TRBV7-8 CASSKRAGGPIDTQYF TGTGCCAGCAGCAAAAGAGCGGGAGGGCCTATAGATACGCAGTATTTT
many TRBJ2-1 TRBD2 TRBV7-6 CASSFSGTSLNEQFF TGTGCCAGCAGCTTCTCCGGGACTAGCCTCAATGAGCAGTTCTTC
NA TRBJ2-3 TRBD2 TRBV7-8 CASSLRRGTSGSAADTQYF TGTGCCAGCAGCTTAAGGAGGGGGACTAGCGGGAGTGCTGCAGATACGCAGTATTTT
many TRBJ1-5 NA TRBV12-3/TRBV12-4 CASTLGGPQHF TGTGCCAGCACCCTGGGAGGGCCCCAGCATTTT
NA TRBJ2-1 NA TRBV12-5 CASGKETEQFF TGTGCTAGTGGTAAAGAGACTGAGCAGTTCTTC
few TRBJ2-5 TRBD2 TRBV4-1 CASSQGLGSGRPLQETQYF TGCGCCAGCAGCCAAGGGTTAGGTAGCGGGAGGCCTCTTCAAGAGACCCAGTACTTC
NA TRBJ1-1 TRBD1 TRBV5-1 CASSLVPTGARTEAFF TGCGCCAGCAGCTTGGTGCCCACAGGGGCGCGGACTGAAGCTTTCTTT
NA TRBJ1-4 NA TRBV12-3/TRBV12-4 CASSTFATNEKLFF TGTGCCAGCAGTACATTTGCAACTAATGAAAAACTGTTTTTT
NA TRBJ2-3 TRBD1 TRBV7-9 CASSSQGRDRGTDTQYF TGTGCCAGCAGCTCACAGGGCAGGGACAGGGGAACAGATACGCAGTATTTT
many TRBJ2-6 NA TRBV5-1 CASSPPGSGANVLTF TGTGCCAGCAGCCCTCCGGGGTCTGGGGCCAACGTCCTGACTTTC
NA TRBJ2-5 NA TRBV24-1 CATSDRGRVETQYF TGTGCCACCAGTGATAGAGGCAGGGTGGAGACCCAGTACTTC
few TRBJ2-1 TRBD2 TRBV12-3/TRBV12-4 CASSQSGRRNEQFF TGTGCCAGCAGCCAGTCCGGGAGGAGGAATGAGCAGTTCTTC
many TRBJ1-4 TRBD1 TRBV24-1 CATSDRQGTGKLFF TGTGCCACCAGTGATAGACAGGGGACGGGGAAACTGTTTTTT
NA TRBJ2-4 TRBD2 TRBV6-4 CASTYSGIQGNIQYF TGTGCCAGCACTTATAGCGGGATCCAGGGGAACATTCAGTACTTC
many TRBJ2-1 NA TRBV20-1 CSARAAVGYNEQFF TGCAGTGCTAGAGCGGCGGTGGGGTACAATGAGCAGTTCTTC
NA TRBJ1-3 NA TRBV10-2 CASSLLNTIYF TGCGCCAGCAGTCTGTTAAACACCATATATTTT
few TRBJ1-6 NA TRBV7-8 CASSTQNSPLHF TGTGCCAGCAGCACCCAGAATTCACCCCTCCACTTT
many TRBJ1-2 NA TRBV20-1 CSASRPGADYGYTF TGCAGTGCTAGCCGTCCGGGGGCGGACTATGGCTACACCTTC
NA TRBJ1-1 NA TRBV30 CAWSPRAGHGAFF TGTGCCTGGAGTCCCAGGGCAGGGCATGGAGCTTTCTTT
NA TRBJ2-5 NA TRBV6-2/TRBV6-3 CASTLGGAPQETQYF TGTGCCAGCACCCTGGGAGGAGCCCCCCAAGAGACCCAGTACTTC
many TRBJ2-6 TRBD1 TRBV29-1 CSVEGGTGPGGANVLTF TGCAGCGTTGAGGGGGGGACAGGGCCTGGTGGGGCCAACGTCCTGACTTTC
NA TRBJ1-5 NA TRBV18 CASSPLSANQSQHF TGTGCCAGCTCACCACTGTCAGCGAATCAGTCCCAGCATTTT
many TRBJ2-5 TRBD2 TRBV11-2 CASSLDPSGSVETQYF TGTGCCAGCAGCTTAGATCCTAGCGGGAGTGTTGAGACCCAGTACTTC
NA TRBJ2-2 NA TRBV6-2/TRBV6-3 CASSRGQRSGELFF TGTGCCAGCAGCCGCGGACAGAGATCCGGGGAGCTGTTTTTT
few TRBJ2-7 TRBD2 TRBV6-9 CASSSLAEFYEQYF TGTGCCAGCAGTTCCCTAGCGGAGTTCTACGAGCAGTACTTC
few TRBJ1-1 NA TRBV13 CASSTGGQEAFF TGTGCCAGCAGCACTGGGGGACAAGAAGCTTTCTTT
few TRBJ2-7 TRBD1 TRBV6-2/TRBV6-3 CASSYRRQGGEQYF TGTGCCAGCAGTTACCGCCGACAGGGTGGCGAGCAGTACTTC
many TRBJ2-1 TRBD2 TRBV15 CATSRVISGRVYNEQFF TGTGCCACCAGCAGAGTTATCAGCGGGAGAGTCTACAATGAGCAGTTCTTC
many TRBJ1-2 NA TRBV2 CASTSRVGYTF TGTGCCAGCACCAGCAGGGTCGGCTACACCTTC
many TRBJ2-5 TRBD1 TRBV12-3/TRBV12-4 CASSWTGIQETQYF TGTGCCAGCAGTTGGACAGGGATCCAAGAGACCCAGTACTTC